This T cell receptor (beta chain) emerged from a study of PD-1 blockade in classical Hodgkin lymphoma. Study as a whole: Nivolumab dosed at 3 mg/kg went to patients intravenously every 2 weeks.

Brentuximab vedotin exposure varied among the patients, all of whom had relapsed after autologous stem cell transplantation. The data were produced by immunoSEQ multiplex PCR, yet TCRdb's version contains in-frame clones alone and is incomplete. The sample gives approximately 12,000 clones, about four fifths of which show up once; about 26% is in the top ten. Regarding the study as a whole: Although disease activity or prior therapy may be involved, causes of the repertoire differences remain undefined. Newly diagnosed patients reportedly had lower baseline TCR diversity than healthy donors. The authors excluded patients who started nivolumab under 1 year after ASCT.

On this clone: The antigen is undetermined.

Germline lookup yields CDR1 ENHRY and CDR2 SYGVKD. The CDR3 runs to 14 residues. Trimming cost V 2 bases and J 2 bases, with 10 bases left between them. V is TRBV10-3 and J is TRBJ2-7; D is undetermined. Specimen: peripheral blood mononuclear cells (PBMCs), collected at baseline. The TCR was taken from a human donor with classical Hodgkin lymphoma. CDR3 DNA sequence: TGTGCCATCAGTGAGGACGGGTCCCCCTACGAGCAGTACGTC. It is translated as CAISEDGSPYEQYV.